This TCR beta chain was documented in a study of OX40 agonist ivuxolimab in advanced cancers. The repertoire was sequenced with immunoSEQ multiplex PCR; TCRdb's copy has only in-frame clones and lacks some. The table has fewer than 85,000 clones, approximately 90% seen once. Autoimmune disease history or systemic immunosuppression meant exclusion. Germline V gene data show CDR1 as MNHNS and CDR2 as SASEGT. J was trimmed by 4 bases and V by 10 bases; bases with no gene match: 10. This CDR3 spans 14 amino acids. This clonotype was sampled from an adult with an advanced solid tumor such as melanoma, head and neck, liver or kidney cancer. This chain joins TRBV6-1 and TRBJ1-2, with 9 bases that match TRBD1. This sample comprised CD4+ or CD8+ T cells sorted from blood, obtained in a trial of the OX40 agonist ivuxolimab. CDR3 in amino acids: CATATGGSSYGYTF. The CDR3 DNA reads as TGTGCCACCGCTACAGGGGGCAGTAGCTATGGCTACACCTTC.